The 9 T cell receptor beta chains presented below share a single source sample, sequenced in a study of identical twins. TCRdb re-called the 5' RACE reads through MiXCR, storing one row per CDR3 protein. The table records 450,000 or so distinct CDR3 sequences, roughly a quarter of them present only once. The same data also went into a second study, on T cells expressing NK-cell markers.

The sequenced sample consisted of CD4+ T cells sorted from blood. These receptors were obtained from a woman aged 18-30 years in good health.

This clonotype was seen a few times. This sequence joins TRBV18 and TRBJ2-7; 7 nucleotides agree with TRBD1. The CDR3 runs 14 residues. Trimming cost V 6 bases and J 2 bases; bases outside gene matches: 7. CDR1 and CDR2 from the germline V gene are KGHSH and LQKENI. CDR3 DNA: TGTGCCAGCTCCCGTGGGACAGACCCCTACGAGCAGTACTTC. It codes for CASSRGTDPYEQYF.

This clonotype was observed a handful of times. This chain links TRBV12-3 or TRBV12-4 with TRBJ1-1; 7 bases are a match to TRBD1. Trimming cost V 5 bases and J 4 bases; bases outside gene matches: 7. The CDR3 is 14 amino acids. The CDR3 sequence: CASSKSSGGTEAFF. DNA of the CDR3: TGTGCCAGCAGTAAGTCGTCAGGGGGCACTGAAGCTTTCTTT.

The chain links TRBV2 to TRBJ1-5, with 9 bases fitting TRBD1. V lost 8 bases to trimming and J lost 4 bases; unmatched junction nucleotides: 6. The CDR3 extends over 14 amino acids. Germline V gene data show CDR1 as SNHLY and CDR2 as FYNNEI. DNA for the CDR3: TGTGCCAGCGGATGGGGACAGGGAAATCAGCCCCAGCATTTT. This encodes CASGWGQGNQPQHF.

This clonotype has a handful of counts. The chain carries TRBV2 and TRBJ2-5, with D perhaps matching TRBD2 (5 bases). Between the trimmed V and J ends, which lost 3 bases and 2 bases, there was a span of 13 bases. CDR1 and CDR2 (germline): SNHLY, FYNNEI. The CDR3 runs to 15 residues. Written as DNA, the CDR3 is TGTGCCAGCAGTGACTGGGGTCGCGGGCAAGAGACCCAGTACTTC. It encodes CASSDWGRGQETQYF. Filled out from reference TRBV2 and TRBJ2-5, the complete variable domain reads EPEVTQTPSHQVTQMGQEVILRCVPISNHLYFYWYRQILGQKVEFLVSFYNNEISEKSEIFDDQFSVERPDGSNFTLKIRSTKLEDSAMYFCASSDWGRGQETQYFGPGTRLLVL.

The chain has TRBV20-1 and TRBJ2-1; 8 bases line up with TRBD2. The trim removed 3 bases at V and 0 bases at J, leaving 4 bases unmatched. Germline lookup yields CDR1 DFQATT and CDR2 SNEGSKA (reference sequence). This CDR3 is built from 15 residues. The CDR3 is CSASGGVLSYNEQFF. CDR3 coding DNA: TGCAGTGCTAGCGGGGGGGTACTCTCCTACAATGAGCAGTTCTTC.

This chain links TRBV29-1 with TRBJ2-7, with 8 bases fitting TRBD2. This CDR3 is 15 amino acids long. CDR1 and CDR2 (germline): SQVTM, ANQGSEA. V lost 2 bases to trimming and J lost 7 bases; unmatched junction nucleotides: 13. CDR3 coding DNA: TGCAGCGTTGAACCTGGGACTAGGGGCGGGGGAGAGCAGTACTTC. Translation gives CSVEPGTRGGGEQYF.

This clonotype was seen ten or more times. The rearrangement joins TRBV11-2 to TRBJ2-2, with D possibly matching TRBD2 (6 bases). Trimming stripped 1 base from V and 5 bases from J, with 8 bases between. The CDR3 runs 14 residues. The germline gives CDR1 SGHAT, CDR2 FQNNGV. CDR3 in amino acids: CASSLAGATGELFF. CDR3 in DNA: TGTGCCAGCAGCTTAGCGGGAGCAACCGGGGAGCTGTTTTTT. The full variable domain, with the rest looked up from reference TRBV11-2 and TRBJ2-2, is EAGVAQSPRYKIIEKRQSVAFWCNPISGHATLYWYQQILGQGPKLLIQFQNNGVVDDSQLPKDRFSAERLKGVDSTLKIQPAKLEDSAVYLCASSLAGATGELFFGEGSRLTVL.

This clonotype was detected a few times. The genes are TRBV14 and TRBJ2-1; D is unresolved. This CDR3 comprises 13 residues. Trimming pared 0 bases from V and 4 bases from J, leaving 4 bases between. Looked up from germline, CDR1 is SGHDN and CDR2 is FVKESK. CDR3 coding DNA: TGTGCCAGCAGCCAAGACCTTTACAATGAGCAGTTCTTC. Translated, it gives CASSQDLYNEQFF.

The chain links TRBV10-3 to TRBJ2-7; D gene unclear. The V end lost 0 bases, the J end lost 6 bases, and 6 bases lay between the germline ends. This CDR3 contains 12 residues. Germline assignment: CDR1 ENHRY and CDR2 SYGVKD. CDR3 DNA: TGTGCCATCAGTGAGTCAACGGGCGAGCAGTACTTC. Translated, it gives CAISESTGEQYF.